The 9 T cell receptor beta chains in this list originate from one sample, sequenced in a study of T cells in women clearing cervical HPV infection. TCRdb keeps only in-frame clones here, not all; method: immunoSEQ multiplex PCR. In all, the sample yields about 30,000 clones. Sequencing was done on a sample of blood buffy coat. These receptors all stem from a woman between 18 and 69 years old with a cervical HPV16 infection that either progressed to CIN3+ or cleared (not recorded which).

This CDR3 is CASSPWVGQGFQETQYF. CDR3 DNA (partial): TGTGCCAGCTCACCATGGGTAGGACAGGGGTTTCAAGAGACG. This sequence joins TRBV18 and TRBJ2-3; 9 nucleotides align to TRBD1. The read terminates 3 residues before the CDR3 end, so the remaining end is supplied by the germline J gene. The V gene's germline CDR1 is KGHSH and CDR2 LQKENI. This CDR3 has 17 amino acids.

About this clone itself: The CDR3 end is not reached by the read, which stops 3 residues before it; the germline J gene fills it in. J is TRBJ2-5 and V is TRBV29-1; D may correspond to TRBD1 or TRBD2 (7 bases each). V was clipped by 1 base and J by 5 bases, with 17 bases between them. Per the germline V gene, CDR1 is SQVTM and CDR2 is ANQGSEA. The length of the CDR3 is 15 residues. The CDR3 reads CSVEGTTGEGETQYF. The part of the CDR3 DNA that was read is TGCAGCGTTGAAGGAACAACAGGGGAGGGGGAGACC.

With respect to this clone: The CDR3 is cut off 3 residues early in the read; its end comes from the germline J gene. The chain has TRBV2 and TRBJ1-1; TRBD1 agrees at 8 bases. There are 14 residues in the CDR3. Germline V CDR1 and CDR2: SNHLY, FYNNEI. After removal of 7 bases from V and 7 bases from J, the junction contained 11 bases not matched to a gene. The covered CDR3 bases are TGTGCCAGCACCCCTGCTGACAGGGGAGGTGAA. This gives the protein CASTPADRGGE. The whole CDR3 region reads CASTPADRGGEAFF.

A word on this clone: The missing CDR3 end, 3 residues past where the read stops, is filled in from the germline J gene. The rearrangement links TRBV2 to TRBJ2-1; 7 bases are a match to TRBD1. The CDR3 is made up of 14 amino acids. From germline, CDR1 is SNHLY and CDR2 FYNNEI. The junction had 5 bases not matched to a gene; V was cut back by 4 bases and J by 5 bases. This chain's CDR3 is CASSVRGLDNEQFF. The covered CDR3 bases are TGTGCCAGCAGTGTGAGGGGGCTAGACAATGAG. The full variable domain, with the rest looked up from reference TRBV2 and TRBJ2-1, is EPEVTQTPSHQVTQMGQEVILRCVPISNHLYFYWYRQILGQKVEFLVSFYNNEISEKSEIFDDQFSVERPDGSNFTLKIRSTKLEDSAMYFCASSVRGLDNEQFFGPGTRLTVL.

To note about this clone: The read falls 3 residues short of the CDR3 end, and the missing part is taken from the germline J gene. V gene TRBV6-2 or TRBV6-3 combines with J gene TRBJ2-2; weak D call: TRBD2 (5 bases). The germline CDR1 and CDR2 sequences are MNHEY and SVGEGT. The CDR3 has 14 residues. This chain's CDR3 is CASSSGIGNEKLFF. Incomplete CDR3 DNA: TGTGCCAGCAGTTCGGGGATCGGAAATGAAAAG.

Concerning this clone itself: The read ends 3 residues before the CDR3 terminus; that terminus is restored from the germline J gene. V usage is TRBV4-1 and J usage is TRBJ2-3, with TRBD1 matching 10 bases. V lost 6 bases and J lost 6; bases outside the gene matches: 12. CDR3 size: 16 residues. Germline V gene lookup returns CDR1 MGHRA and CDR2 YSYEKL. The DNA read from the CDR3 is TGCGCCAGCAGACCTACCGGGACAGGGGATTTCGATACG. Translated: CASRPTGTGDFDT. The complete CDR3 sequence is CASRPTGTGDFDTQYF.

Incomplete CDR3 DNA: TGTGCCAGTTTATTGGGGGGGAGCACAGATACG. Amino acids: CASLLGGSTDT. The whole CDR3 region reads CASLLGGSTDTQYF. V is TRBV7-9 and J is TRBJ2-3; 7 bases fit TRBD2. The missing CDR3 end, 3 residues past where the read stops, is filled in from the germline J gene. The CDR3 has 14 residues. CDR1 is SEHNR, CDR2 FQNEAQ, per germline (reference sequence). Trimming cost V 9 bases and J 0 bases; bases outside gene matches: 6.

For this clone: The read stops 3 residues short of the end of the CDR3; the missing end is completed from the germline J gene. This chain joins TRBV5-6 and TRBJ2-5, with TRBD2 as a possible D gene (5 bases). The CDR3 loop spans 13 amino acids. Germline V gene sequence: CDR1 SGHDT, CDR2 YYEEEE. The V end lost 7 bases, the J end lost 4 bases, and 14 bases lay between the germline ends. CDR3 loop: CASSRHAGETQYF. CDR3 DNA (partial): TGTGCCAGCTCCCGCCACGCGGGAGAGACC.

On this clone itself: The read comes to an end 3 residues before the CDR3 does, leaving the germline J gene to fill in the end. The same CDR3 is also encoded by other DNA sequences in this sample. This chain links TRBV18 with TRBJ2-7, with 9 bases aligning to TRBD1. Germline loops: CDR1 KGHSH, CDR2 LQKENI. The CDR3 has 15 residues. Trimming took 3 bases from V and 3 from J; bases not matched to a gene: 6. The chain's CDR3 is CASSPRRGQGYEQYF. CDR3 DNA, as far as it was read: TGTGCCAGCTCACCGCGACGGGGACAGGGCTACGAG. The whole variable domain, remainder taken from reference TRBV18 and TRBJ2-7, is NAGVMQNPRHLVRRRGQEARLRCSPMKGHSHVYWYRQLPEEGLKFMVYLQKENIIDESGMPKERFSAEFPKEGPSILRIQQVVRGDSAAYFCASSPRRGQGYEQYFGPGTRLTVT.